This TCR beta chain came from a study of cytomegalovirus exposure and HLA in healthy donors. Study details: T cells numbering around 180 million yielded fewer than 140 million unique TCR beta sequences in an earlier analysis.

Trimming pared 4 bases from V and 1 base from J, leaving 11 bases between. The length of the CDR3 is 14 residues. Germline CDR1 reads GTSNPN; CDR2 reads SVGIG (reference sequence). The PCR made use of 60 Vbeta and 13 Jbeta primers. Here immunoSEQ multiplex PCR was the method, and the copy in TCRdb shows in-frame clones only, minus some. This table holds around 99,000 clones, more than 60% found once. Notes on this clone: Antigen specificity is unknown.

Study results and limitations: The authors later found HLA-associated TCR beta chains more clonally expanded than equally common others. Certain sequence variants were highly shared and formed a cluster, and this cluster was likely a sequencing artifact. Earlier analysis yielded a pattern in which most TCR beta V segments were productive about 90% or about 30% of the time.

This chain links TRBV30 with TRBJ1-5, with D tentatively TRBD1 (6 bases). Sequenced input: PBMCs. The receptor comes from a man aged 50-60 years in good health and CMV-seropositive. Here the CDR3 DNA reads TGTGCCTGGAACCAGGGGAGAAGCAATCAGCCCCAGCATTTT. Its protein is CAWNQGRSNQPQHF. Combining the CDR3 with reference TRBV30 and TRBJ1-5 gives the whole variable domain SQTIHQWPATLVQPVGSPLSLECTVEGTSNPNLYWYRQAAGRGLQLLFYSVGIGQISSEVPQNLSASRPQDRQFILSSKKLLLSDSGFYLCAWNQGRSNQPQHFGDGTRLSIL.